This passage covers 2 T cell receptor beta chains from one sample sequenced in a study of response to subunit inactivated influenza vaccine. TCRdb independently ran MiXCR on the RT-PCR reads; one entry per CDR3 protein. The sample records 800,000 to 1,000,000 distinct CDR3 sequences, 21% being singletons. The sample was PBMCs from blood, taken approximately 5 days after vaccination. The receptors derive from a man between 45 and 60 years old who received an inactivated influenza vaccine.

This clonotype was detected a few times. The V call is TRBV25-1, the J call TRBJ2-1; 8 positions agree with TRBD1. Germline V gene data show CDR1 as MGHDK and CDR2 as SYGVNS. J lost 5 bases, V lost 1 base, and 10 bases had no gene match. This CDR3 spans 17 amino acids. CDR3 loop: CASSESDRERGHNEQFF. DNA for the CDR3: TGTGCCAGCAGTGAATCGGACAGGGAAAGGGGACACAATGAGCAGTTCTTC. The complete variable domain, with remaining parts taken from reference TRBV25-1 and TRBJ2-1, reads EADIYQTPRYLVIGTGKKITLECSQTMGHDKMYWYQQDPGMELHLIHYSYGVNSTEKGDLSSESTVSRIRTEHFPLTLESARPSHTSQYLCASSESDRERGHNEQFFGPGTRLTVL.

The chain has TRBV11-2 and TRBJ2-2, with D possibly TRBD1 on 6 matching bases. Per the germline V gene, CDR1 is SGHAT and CDR2 is FQNNGV. V was cut by 0 bases and J by 6 bases, with 11 bases left in between. The CDR3 contains 15 residues. CDR3 sequence reads: CASSLEAGVPGELFF. The CDR3 DNA sequence: TGTGCCAGCAGCTTAGAGGCAGGGGTGCCCGGGGAGCTGTTTTTT.